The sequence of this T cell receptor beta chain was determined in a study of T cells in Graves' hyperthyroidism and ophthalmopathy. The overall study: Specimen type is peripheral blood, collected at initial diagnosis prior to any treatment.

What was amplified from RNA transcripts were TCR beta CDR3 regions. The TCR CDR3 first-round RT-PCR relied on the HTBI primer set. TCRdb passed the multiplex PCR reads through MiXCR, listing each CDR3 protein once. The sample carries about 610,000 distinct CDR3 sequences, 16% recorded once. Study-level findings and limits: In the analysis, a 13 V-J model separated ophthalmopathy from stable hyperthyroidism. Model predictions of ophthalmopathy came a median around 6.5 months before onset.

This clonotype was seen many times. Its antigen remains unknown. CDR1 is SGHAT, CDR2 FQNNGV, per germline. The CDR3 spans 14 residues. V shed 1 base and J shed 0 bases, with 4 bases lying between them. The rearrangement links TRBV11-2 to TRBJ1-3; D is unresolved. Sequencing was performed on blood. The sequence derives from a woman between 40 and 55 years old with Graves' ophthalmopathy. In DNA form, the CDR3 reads TGTGCCAGCAGCTTAGGATTCTCTGGAAACACCATATATTTT. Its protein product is CASSLGFSGNTIYF.